The 9 T cell receptor beta chains below come from one sample, sequenced in a study of siplizumab effects on memory and regulatory T cells. Produced via immunoSEQ multiplex PCR; TCRdb's table is partial and in-frame only. The sample contains roughly 120,000 clones, about 91% of which appear only once. The sample was Tregs sorted from blood. The receptors come from a human donor in good health.

On this clone itself: At one end, the junction sequence differs from germline, possibly due to a read error. V usage is TRBV7-7 and J usage is TRBJ2-3, with 8 bases fitting TRBD2. The germline gives CDR1 SSHAT, CDR2 FNYEAQ (reference sequence). This CDR3 is 14 amino acids long. The DNA of the CDR3 is TGTGCTAGCAGCCGGGGGGGGAGGAACGATACGCAGTATTTT. It encodes CASSRGGRNDTQYF.

The J gene is TRBJ2-2, the V gene TRBV4-1; 12 bases agree with TRBD1. The CDR3 is 16 amino acids. The V segment lost 4 bases and the J segment 7 bases; nucleotides outside the gene matches: 7. Germline assignment: CDR1 MGHRA and CDR2 YSYEKL. The CDR3 loop reads CASSRGDRGPVGELFF. CDR3 in DNA: TGCGCCAGCAGCCGAGGGGACAGGGGGCCGGTCGGGGAGCTGTTTTTT.

This clone was picked up one time. This rearrangement joins TRBV19 to TRBJ1-2; D is ambiguous. Germline assignment: CDR1 LNHDA and CDR2 SQIVND (reference sequence). There are 9 residues in the CDR3. V lost 11 bases and J 7 bases, leaving 8 bases between the germline ends. The CDR3 loop is CAVMVGYTF. CDR3 DNA: TGTGCCGTCATGGTTGGCTACACCTTC.

The CDR3: CASAWTAQRWQAFF. In nucleotides, the CDR3 is TGTGCCAGTGCATGGACTGCCCAGCGCTGGCAAGCTTTCTTT. The chain combines TRBV19 with TRBJ1-1; D remains unclear. V was trimmed by 8 bases and J by 9 bases, leaving 22 bases between them. CDR1 is LNHDA and CDR2 is SQIVND in the germline V gene (reference sequence). This CDR3 spans 14 amino acids.

The V and J genes are TRBV6-5 and TRBJ1-4; D uncertain. Germline CDR1 reads MNHEY; CDR2 reads SVGAGI. The CDR3 spans 14 residues. V was pared by 10 bases and J by 0 bases, with 12 bases between. The CDR3 reads CATGRDATNEKLFF. Written as DNA, the CDR3 is TGTGCCACTGGTCGGGATGCAACTAATGAAAAACTGTTTTTT.

This clone showed up just once. This CDR3 reads CASSYSSQSYEQYF. The DNA for the CDR3 is TGTGCCAGCAGTTACTCATCGCAGTCCTACGAGCAGTACTTC. The rearrangement links TRBV6-5 to TRBJ2-7, with D unresolved. This CDR3 region has 14 residues. The V end was cut by 0 bases, the J end by 1 base, with 7 bases between. Germline CDR1 reads MNHEY; CDR2 reads SVGAGI.

This clone was counted a few times. The chain uses TRBV25-1 and TRBJ1-1; TRBD1 might be the D (5 bases). The CDR3 loop spans 14 amino acids. Germline CDR1 and CDR2: MGHDK and SYGVNS. The germline V and J ends were trimmed by 6 bases and 4 bases, with 15 bases remaining between them. The DNA for the CDR3 is TGTGCCAGCAGAACCGCAGGGTCGGGCACTGAAGCTTTCTTT. The encoded protein is CASRTAGSGTEAFF.

This sequence joins TRBV5-4 and TRBJ1-1; TRBD1 matches 9 bases. Trimming cost V 5 bases and J 1 base; bases outside gene matches: 3. The CDR3 extends over 14 amino acids. Germline V gene data show CDR1 as SGHNT and CDR2 as YYREEE (reference sequence). Here the CDR3 DNA reads TGTGCCAGCAGTTGGACAGGGGAGAACACTGAAGCTTTCTTT. Amino acid sequence: CASSWTGENTEAFF.

V usage is TRBV5-1 and J usage is TRBJ1-1; D call uncertain. Germline V lookup: CDR1 SGHRS, CDR2 YFSETQ. V was trimmed by 0 bases and J by 1 base, leaving 4 bases between them. The CDR3 has 13 residues. This CDR3 reads CASSLVRNTEAFF. CDR3 DNA: TGCGCCAGCAGCTTGGTCAGGAACACTGAAGCTTTCTTT.